A single sample gave rise to the 20 T cell receptor beta chains below, sequenced in a study of T cells after yellow fever vaccination (dated by TCRdb to about 2019). The treatment or condition label of this sample denotes: live attenuated yellow fever vaccine strain. The method was 5' RACE. Sequenced on an Illumina NovaSeq 6000. TCRdb took the public reads, trimmed them with fastp at Q25, ran MiXCR for clone calling and kept in-frame beta chains. When rows share a CDR3 protein, they turn into one entry using the most common DNA and genes. The sample data list hundreds of thousands of distinct CDR3 sequences, and about 19% of these were observed just once. Roughly a sixth of the sample is held by the ten biggest clonotypes. Sequencing was performed on PBMCs, taken before the yellow fever booster vaccination. Receptors originate from a man between 18 and 29 years old who received the YFV17D yellow fever vaccine.

This clonotype was seen more than once but under ten times. Here the CDR3 reads CASSQDGVGFTDTQYF. The CDR3 DNA reads as TGTGCCAGCAGCCAAGATGGAGTCGGTTTCACAGATACGCAGTATTTT. The gene calls are TRBV4-2 and TRBJ2-3, with no clear D. Trimming cost V 0 bases and J 2 bases, with 12 bases left between them. Germline CDR1 is LGHNA and CDR2 is YNFKEQ. The CDR3 totals 16 residues.

This clonotype was seen more than once but under ten times. The chain has TRBV12-3 or TRBV12-4 and TRBJ2-3; maybe TRBD1 (6 bases). This CDR3 is 15 amino acids long. V lost 5 bases and J lost 2, with 14 bases in between. The CDR3 region is CASSSRDTYTDTQYF. Here the CDR3 DNA reads TGTGCCAGCAGTAGCCGGGACACTTACACAGATACGCAGTATTTT.

The V and J genes are TRBV11-2 and TRBJ2-1; 7 bases are shared with TRBD2. This CDR3 has 14 residues. V lost 6 bases to trimming and J lost 7 bases; unmatched junction nucleotides: 9. Germline V gives CDR1 SGHAT, CDR2 FQNNGV. The DNA of the CDR3 is TGTGCCAGCAGACATCATGGAGCGGGAAATGAGCAGTTCTTC. The encoded protein is CASRHHGAGNEQFF.

Only a few counts were recorded for this clonotype. The rearrangement joins TRBV20-1 to TRBJ2-5; 14 bases fit TRBD2. This CDR3 contains 16 residues. J was trimmed by 5 bases and V by 5 bases; bases with no gene match: 10. Per the germline V gene, CDR1 is DFQATT and CDR2 is SNEGSKA (reference sequence). CDR3 residues: CSAEHGLAGGSETQYF. The CDR3 nucleotides read TGCAGTGCTGAACACGGACTAGCGGGGGGTAGTGAGACCCAGTACTTC.

The rearrangement joins TRBV6-2 or TRBV6-3 to TRBJ2-1, with 9 nucleotides matching TRBD2. The CDR3 has 16 amino acids. Germline CDR1 and CDR2: MNHEY and SVGEGT. The ends lost 4 bases at V and 6 bases at J; junction bases unmatched: 10. The CDR3 region has the DNA TGTGCCAGCAGTTCCCTAGCGGGGAGCTCGGTCAATGAGCAGTTCTTC. Translated: CASSSLAGSSVNEQFF.

The V and J genes are TRBV11-2 and TRBJ1-1; 7 positions match TRBD1. CDR3 length: 16 residues. Germline CDR1 reads SGHAT; CDR2 reads FQNNGV. V lost 6 bases, J lost 0 bases, and 10 bases stayed unmatched. The CDR3 sequence is CASRPNRGRMNTEAFF. For the CDR3, the DNA is TGTGCCAGCAGACCTAACAGGGGCCGCATGAACACTGAAGCTTTCTTT.

V usage is TRBV7-2 and J usage is TRBJ2-2, with TRBD1 matching 12 bases. CDR3 length: 17 amino acids. Germline V lookup: CDR1 SGHTA, CDR2 FQGNSA. With V trimmed by 2 bases and J by 7 bases, 8 bases remained unmatched. The CDR3 spells CASSLLGTGGAGGELFF. Written as DNA, the CDR3 is TGTGCCAGCAGCTTACTCGGGACAGGGGGCGCCGGCGGGGAGCTGTTTTTT.

The chain combines TRBV7-3 with TRBJ2-5, with a weak D call TRBD2 (7 bases). CDR3 length: 16 residues. The germline gives CDR1 SGHTA, CDR2 FQGTGA. V lost 2 bases to trimming and J lost 5 bases, with 18 bases between them. CDR3 DNA: TGTGCCAGCAGCTTAGTTGCTGGGGGGGCCTCTGAGACCCAGTACTTC. Translating it yields CASSLVAGGASETQYF.

The J gene is TRBJ1-2, the V gene TRBV5-4, with D possibly TRBD1 on 5 matching bases. Trimming took 1 base from V and 6 from J, leaving 13 bases between them. The CDR3 is 14 amino acids. Germline V gene lookup returns CDR1 SGHNT and CDR2 YYREEE (reference sequence). The CDR3 here is CASSLKEGMDGYTF. The CDR3, as DNA: TGTGCCAGCAGCTTGAAGGAGGGGATGGATGGCTACACCTTC.

This clonotype was recorded a few times. The V call is TRBV7-3, the J call TRBJ2-1; 8 nucleotides align to TRBD2. Trimming at V came to 5 bases and at J to 4 bases, leaving 7 bases not matched to a gene. The CDR3 is 15 amino acids. CDR1 and CDR2 (germline): SGHTA, FQGTGA. CDR3 region: CASSPRAGDYNEQFF. The CDR3 DNA reads TGTGCCAGCAGCCCCAGAGCGGGGGATTACAATGAGCAGTTCTTC.

The chain has TRBV4-1 and TRBJ2-2; tentatively, D is TRBD2 (5 bases). Germline V gives CDR1 MGHRA, CDR2 YSYEKL. The CDR3 is made up of 14 amino acids. V was pared by 1 base and J by 7 bases, with 10 bases between. CDR3: CASSQGPGVGELFF. The CDR3 nucleotides read TGCGCCAGCAGCCAAGGGCCCGGGGTCGGGGAGCTGTTTTTT.

In this sample, this clonotype turned up once. The rearrangement joins TRBV10-3 to TRBJ2-3; 8 bases line up with TRBD1. After removal of 10 bases from V and 3 bases from J, the junction contained 6 bases not matched to a gene. The germline V gene encodes CDR1 ENHRY and CDR2 SYGVKD. This CDR3 is 13 amino acids long. Written as DNA, the CDR3 is TGTGCCACCTTGGACAGGGCAACAGATACGCAGTATTTT. It translates to CATLDRATDTQYF.

There are a few counts of this clonotype. The chain joins TRBV5-1 to TRBJ2-1; the match to TRBD2 covers 12 bases. Per the germline V gene, CDR1 is SGHRS and CDR2 is YFSETQ. After removal of 0 bases from V and 7 bases from J, the junction contained 8 bases not matched to a gene. The CDR3 has 17 amino acids. The CDR3 loop reads CASSLGPSGGAGNEQFF. CDR3 coding DNA: TGCGCCAGCAGCTTGGGTCCTAGCGGGGGGGCCGGGAATGAGCAGTTCTTC.

This clonotype was seen more than once but under ten times. The CDR3 is CATGTGTGELFF. CDR3 DNA: TGTGCCACCGGGACCGGCACCGGGGAGCTGTTTTTT. V is TRBV12-3 or TRBV12-4 and J is TRBJ2-2; D assignment may be TRBD1 or TRBD2 (5 bases each). CDR3 size: 12 residues. V lost 10 bases, J lost 4 bases, and 10 bases lay in between.

The V call is TRBV4-3, the J call TRBJ2-7, with 7 positions matching TRBD1. With V trimmed by 0 bases and J by 2 bases, 4 bases remained unmatched. CDR3 size: 15 residues. Germline CDR1 reads LGHNA; CDR2 reads YSLEER. CDR3 in DNA: TGCGCCAGCAGCCAAGACGATCAGGGGGCCTACGAGCAGTACGTC. It is translated as CASSQDDQGAYEQYV.

For this clonotype: Germline and junction disagree at one end, which may indicate a read error. The chain recombines TRBV7-6 with TRBJ2-5; D unresolved. CDR3 length: 8 residues. Per germline, CDR1 SGHVS and CDR2 FNYEAQ. The DNA of the CDR3 is TGTGCCAGCAGCTTAGACGACTTC. This sequence encodes CASSLDDF.

The rearrangement links TRBV7-6 to TRBJ1-1; D unresolved. CDR1 and CDR2 from the germline V gene are SGHVS and FNYEAQ. CDR3 size: 13 residues. Trimming took 5 bases from V and 4 from J, leaving 11 bases between them. CDR3 sequence reads: CASSLGISTEAFF. CDR3 nucleotide sequence: TGTGCCAGCAGCCTGGGTATTTCCACTGAAGCTTTCTTT. The entire variable domain, with the rest obtained from reference TRBV7-6 and TRBJ1-1, is as follows: GAGVSQSPRYKVTKRGQDVALRCDPISGHVSLYWYRQALGQGPEFLTYFNYEAQQDKSGLPNDRFSAERPEGSISTLTIQRTEQRDSAMYRCASSLGISTEAFFGQGTRLTVV.

This clonotype was counted a few times. CDR3 region: CASSQKPNYNEQFF. As DNA, the CDR3 is TGCGCCAGCAGCCAAAAGCCGAACTACAATGAGCAGTTCTTC. The chain recombines TRBV4-1 with TRBJ2-1, with unresolved D. Germline V CDR1 and CDR2: MGHRA, YSYEKL. CDR3 length: 14 residues. Trimming took off 2 bases at V and 3 bases at J, with 8 bases between the two ends.

This clonotype was counted at least ten times. The chain has TRBV20-1 and TRBJ1-1; D unresolved. From germline, CDR1 is DFQATT and CDR2 SNEGSKA (reference sequence). Between the trimmed V and J ends, which lost 0 bases and 0 bases, there was a span of 11 bases. This CDR3 comprises 15 residues. DNA of the CDR3: TGCAGTGCTAGAGATGTTCTTAGGGTGAACACTGAAGCTTTCTTT. Amino acids: CSARDVLRVNTEAFF.

The rearrangement joins TRBV18 to TRBJ1-1; D might be TRBD1 (6 bases). There are 14 residues in the CDR3. Deletions cut 2 bases from V and 7 bases from J, with 14 bases between. Germline values: CDR1 KGHSH, CDR2 LQKENI. The CDR3 coding sequence is TGTGCCAGCTCACCATTCGGGGGGGCCGATGAAGCTTTCTTT. Translated: CASSPFGGADEAFF.